Presented here are 27 T cell receptor beta chains from one specimen sequenced in a study of T-cell memory formation after mild COVID-19. TCRdb passed the 5' RACE reads through MiXCR, listing each CDR3 protein once. This sample has approximately 180,000 distinct CDR3 sequences, with 16% found just once. Sequencing was performed on PBMCs or a T cell subset sorted from them (not recorded which). The receptors stem from an adult woman who had mild COVID-19 (a few samples of this study predate the infection). Cell type and time point are not known.

CDR3 DNA: TGCAGCGTTGAAGGGAGCTCCTACAATGAGCAGTTCTTC. This sequence encodes CSVEGSSYNEQFF. V usage is TRBV29-1 and J usage is TRBJ2-1; the D is unclear. Per germline, CDR1 SQVTM and CDR2 ANQGSEA. The CDR3 extends over 13 amino acids. V lost 1 base and J 0 bases, leaving 4 bases between the germline ends.

V usage is TRBV12-3 or TRBV12-4 and J usage is TRBJ1-2; D is uncertain. The CDR3 sequence is 13 residues long. Trimming stripped 4 bases from V and 0 bases from J, with 6 bases between. The CDR3 DNA follows: TGTGCCAGCAGTTCGACACCTAACTATGGCTACACCTTC. It is translated as CASSSTPNYGYTF.

This clonotype was recorded at least ten times. The chain uses TRBV7-2 and TRBJ1-2; D is perhaps TRBD1 (5 bases). V was trimmed by 5 bases and J by 1 base, leaving 11 bases between them. CDR1 and CDR2 (germline): SGHTA, FQGNSA. There are 14 residues in the CDR3. The CDR3 DNA is TGTGCCAGCAGCCAAACCAGGGTTAACTATGGCTACACCTTC. It is translated as CASSQTRVNYGYTF.

This clonotype was detected ten times or more. This chain joins TRBV12-3 or TRBV12-4 and TRBJ2-2; the D gene could be TRBD1 or TRBD2 (5 bases each). Trimming stripped 5 bases from V and 6 bases from J, with 19 bases between. The CDR3 spans 16 residues. Here the CDR3 DNA reads TGTGCCAGCAGTAGAATGGGGACGTTTGTCCCCGGGGAGCTGTTTTTT. It codes for CASSRMGTFVPGELFF.

In this sample, this clonotype turned up a few times. The chain recombines TRBV4-2 with TRBJ2-5; the match to TRBD2 covers 7 bases. Germline lookup yields CDR1 LGHNA and CDR2 YNFKEQ. This CDR3 has 15 residues. V shed 0 bases and J 9 bases; nucleotides not matched to a gene: 10. The CDR3 sequence: CASSQDASSGLAQYF. In DNA, the CDR3 is TGTGCCAGCAGCCAAGATGCCTCTAGCGGATTGGCCCAGTACTTC.

The chain employs TRBV4-1 and TRBJ2-5, with TRBD1 matching over 9 bases. Per the germline V gene, CDR1 is MGHRA and CDR2 is YSYEKL. The CDR3 has 15 amino acids. Trimming cost V 2 bases and J 5 bases; bases outside gene matches: 6. The CDR3 loop reads CASSQPGQGGETQYF. CDR3 nucleotide sequence: TGCGCCAGCAGCCAACCGGGACAGGGAGGGGAGACCCAGTACTTC.

This clonotype was observed at least ten times. The gene calls are TRBV12-3 or TRBV12-4 and TRBJ2-3; no definite D call. V was clipped by 1 base and J by 6 bases, with 5 bases between them. CDR3 size: 12 residues. CDR3 residues: CASSLEGDTQYF. CDR3 sequence (DNA): TGTGCCAGCAGTTTAGAGGGCGATACGCAGTATTTT.

This clonotype has a handful of counts. The chain combines TRBV6-6 with TRBJ1-6, with D tentatively TRBD1 (5 bases). The CDR3 length is 19 residues. Germline assignment: CDR1 MNHNY and CDR2 SVGAGI (reference sequence). V was pared by 2 bases and J by 2 bases, with 19 bases between. CDR3 nucleotide sequence: TGTGCCAGCAGTTACCCCGGGGGTGGGGGAACGGCCTATAATTCACCCCTCCACTTT. As protein: CASSYPGGGGTAYNSPLHF.

This sequence joins TRBV20-1 and TRBJ1-5; possibly TRBD1 for D (6 bases). Germline lookup yields CDR1 DFQATT and CDR2 SNEGSKA (reference sequence). V shed 2 bases and J shed 4 bases, with 9 bases lying between them. This CDR3 has 13 amino acids. DNA of the CDR3: TGCAGTGCTAGAACAGGGTCGAATCAGCCCCAGCATTTT. Its translation: CSARTGSNQPQHF.

This clonotype was observed a few times. The chain couples TRBV5-1 to TRBJ2-6, with D tentatively TRBD1 (6 bases). This CDR3 spans 17 amino acids. V dropped 0 bases and J dropped 0 bases, with 10 bases sitting between them. CDR1 is SGHRS, CDR2 YFSETQ, per germline. The CDR3 DNA reads TGCGCCAGCAGCTTGGTGACAGGTTACTCTGGGGCCAACGTCCTGACTTTC. It is translated as CASSLVTGYSGANVLTF.

The J gene is TRBJ2-3, the V gene TRBV6-6; TRBD1 or TRBD2 may be the D gene (6 bases each). Trimming removed 5 bases from V and 2 bases from J, with 11 bases in between. This CDR3 comprises 14 residues. Germline lookup yields CDR1 MNHNY and CDR2 SVGAGI (reference sequence). CDR3: CASSQRGATDTQYF. CDR3 coding DNA: TGTGCCAGCAGTCAAAGGGGGGCCACAGATACGCAGTATTTT.

The gene calls are TRBV20-1 and TRBJ1-2; D may be TRBD1 (5 bases). The V end was cut by 8 bases, the J end by 4 bases, with 17 bases between. The germline V gene encodes CDR1 DFQATT and CDR2 SNEGSKA (reference sequence). This CDR3 comprises 13 residues. In DNA form, the CDR3 reads TGCAGTTCCAATTCTGGGGGGACCTATGGCTACACCTTC. Protein product: CSSNSGGTYGYTF.

Only a few counts were recorded for this clonotype. The chain joins TRBV20-1 to TRBJ2-1; D is unclear. This CDR3 has 11 amino acids. Trimming cost V 0 bases and J 10 bases, with 7 bases left between them. From germline, CDR1 is DFQATT and CDR2 SNEGSKA (reference sequence). CDR3 in DNA: TGCAGTGCTAGAGAAGGCAGGGAGCAGTTCTTC. Translating gives CSAREGREQFF.

The rearrangement links TRBV5-4 to TRBJ1-2; maybe TRBD1 (5 bases). The CDR3 totals 16 residues. The V gene lost 1 base and the J gene lost 2 bases, with 15 bases spanning the gap. Germline V gives CDR1 SGHNT, CDR2 YYREEE (reference sequence). The CDR3 loop is CASSLPGGGRNYGYTF. As DNA, the CDR3 is TGTGCCAGCAGCTTGCCTGGTGGGGGGAGGAACTATGGCTACACCTTC.

The chain is built from TRBV12-3 or TRBV12-4 and TRBJ1-1; 7 positions match TRBD1. The CDR3 has 16 residues. The junction had 6 bases not matched to a gene; V was cut back by 2 bases and J by 0 bases. CDR3 sequence reads: CASSLQGGTLNTEAFF. The CDR3 DNA follows: TGTGCCAGCAGTTTACAGGGGGGGACATTGAACACTGAAGCTTTCTTT.

J is TRBJ2-7 and V is TRBV23-1, with TRBD2 identical over 12 bases. TRBV23-1 is placed among ORFs of uncertain function. The CDR3 length is 16 residues. V dropped 6 bases and J dropped 1; count of bases not matched to a gene: 7. This CDR3 is CASRGASGGASYEQYF. CDR3 nucleotides: TGCGCCAGCAGGGGGGCTAGCGGGGGGGCATCCTACGAGCAGTACTTC.

The chain combines TRBV6-6 with TRBJ2-3; 12 bases map to TRBD2. The CDR3 has 18 residues. CDR1 and CDR2 from the germline V gene are MNHNY and SVGAGI (reference sequence). V gave up 3 bases and J gave up 0 bases; unmatched junction bases: 7. The CDR3 spells CASSYRTSGATSTDTQYF. The CDR3 region has the DNA TGTGCCAGCAGTTATCGGACTAGCGGGGCCACTAGCACAGATACGCAGTATTTT.

The chain has TRBV24-1 and TRBJ2-1, with unresolved D. CDR1 and CDR2 (germline): KGHDR, SFDVKD. The length of the CDR3 is 11 residues. Trimming shortened V by 4 bases and J by 7 bases, and 4 bases separated the two germline ends. CDR3 protein: CATSDQNEQFF. The DNA for the CDR3 is TGTGCCACCAGTGACCAAAATGAGCAGTTCTTC.

This clonotype was counted a few times. The CDR3 spells CSASKQGLLNYGYTF. CDR3 sequence (DNA): TGCAGTGCTAGCAAACAGGGGTTATTAAACTATGGCTACACCTTC. The gene calls are TRBV20-1 and TRBJ1-2; 7 nucleotides line up with TRBD1. The J segment lost 2 bases and the V segment lost 3 bases, leaving 9 bases of the junction unmatched. This CDR3 is 15 amino acids long. Germline CDR1 DFQATT, CDR2 SNEGSKA (reference sequence).

The chain carries TRBV29-1 and TRBJ2-6; D is undetermined. CDR1 is SQVTM, CDR2 ANQGSEA, per germline. V was trimmed by 4 bases and J by 2 bases, leaving 9 bases between them. The length of the CDR3 is 14 residues. The CDR3 here is CSVGLGPGANVLTF. DNA for the CDR3: TGCAGCGTTGGCTTAGGTCCTGGGGCCAACGTCCTGACTTTC.

This clonotype was counted between two and nine times. This chain connects TRBV5-4 to TRBJ2-2; a weak D match, TRBD2 (5 bases). The CDR3 covers 16 residues. Trimming took off 1 base at V and 0 bases at J, with 10 bases between the two ends. Per germline, CDR1 SGHNT and CDR2 YYREEE (reference sequence). The CDR3 region has the DNA TGTGCCAGCAGCTTGTCTCCTAGCTCGAACACCGGGGAGCTGTTTTTT. It specifies CASSLSPSSNTGELFF.

This clonotype turned up a few times. The V gene is TRBV19, the J gene TRBJ2-3, with D perhaps matching TRBD1 or TRBD2 (7 bases each). This CDR3 is 16 amino acids long. The germline V gene encodes CDR1 LNHDA and CDR2 SQIVND (reference sequence). V was cut by 3 bases and J by 1 base, with 14 bases left in between. The CDR3 DNA sequence: TGTGCCAGTAGTATGCAGGGGGGGCCCGGCACAGATACGCAGTATTTT. Translating it yields CASSMQGGPGTDTQYF.

This clonotype was detected a few times. This chain joins TRBV12-3 or TRBV12-4 and TRBJ1-2; 9 bases align to TRBD1. The CDR3 has 14 amino acids. J gave up 3 bases and V 6 bases, and 5 bases lay outside the gene matches. Here the CDR3 DNA reads TGTGCCAGCAGCCGCCGACAGGGGGACTATGGCTACACCTTC. This sequence encodes CASSRRQGDYGYTF.

The chain links TRBV2 to TRBJ2-1; D gene ambiguous. This CDR3 is 13 amino acids long. The V end was cut by 7 bases, the J end by 7 bases, with 14 bases between. CDR1 SNHLY and CDR2 FYNNEI come from the germline V gene. CDR3 residues: CASTTVGLNEQFF. The CDR3 DNA reads as TGTGCCAGCACGACCGTCGGTCTAAATGAGCAGTTCTTC.

This clonotype showed up just a few times. Here the CDR3 DNA reads TGTGCCACCAGTGACCCTCGGGGGGCTACGCAGTATTTT. Protein product: CATSDPRGATQYF. The chain couples TRBV24-1 to TRBJ2-3; weak D call: TRBD2 (7 bases). The CDR3 extends over 13 amino acids. V was shortened by 4 bases and J by 8 bases, with 12 bases between the two germline ends. Germline CDR1 KGHDR, CDR2 SFDVKD.

V usage is TRBV12-3 or TRBV12-4 and J usage is TRBJ1-1; 7 nucleotides align to TRBD1. CDR3 length: 13 residues. V lost 10 bases and J lost 2; bases outside the gene matches: 7. The CDR3 nucleotides are TGTGCCACCTACACAGGGGATAACACTGAAGCTTTCTTT. This translates into CATYTGDNTEAFF.

The chain combines TRBV5-6 with TRBJ1-6; D gene unclear. The CDR3 contains 19 residues. Germline V CDR1 and CDR2: SGHDT, YYEEEE. V shed 2 bases and J shed 0 bases, with 18 bases lying between them. The CDR3 DNA follows: TGTGCCAGCAGCTTAGGGCAGCTGCGCTTAAGCTCCTATAATTCACCCCTCCACTTT. Encoded protein: CASSLGQLRLSSYNSPLHF.